One and the same sample provided the 5 T cell receptor beta chains below, sequenced in a study of blood T cell repertoires in COVID-19. Sequencing used immunoSEQ multiplex PCR; TCRdb keeps in-frame clones, though not all of them. The sample consists of around 41,000 clones, 83% of them appearing once. Sequenced sample: peripheral blood. The receptors shown here come from a woman older than 75 with active or convalescent COVID-19.

The V call is TRBV19, the J call TRBJ2-7; 7 positions match TRBD2. Looked up from germline, CDR1 is LNHDA and CDR2 is SQIVND (reference sequence). V trimming: 4 bases; J trimming: 0 bases; junction bases outside the gene matches: 6. The CDR3 length is 15 residues. CDR3 DNA sequence: TGTGCCAGTAGTACTAGCGGCTTAAGCTCCTACGAGCAGTACTTC. Residues: CASSTSGLSSYEQYF.

This clone was found once. J is TRBJ1-1 and V is TRBV5-1, with 7 bases that match TRBD1. Looked up from germline, CDR1 is SGHRS and CDR2 is YFSETQ. With V trimmed by 0 bases and J by 4 bases, 6 bases remained unmatched. The CDR3 spans 15 residues. The CDR3 nucleotides are TGCGCCAGCAGCTTGGCGACAGGGCTCGGCACTGAAGCTTTCTTT. Its protein is CASSLATGLGTEAFF. Full variable domain (remainder filled in from reference TRBV5-1 and TRBJ1-1): KAGVTQTPRYLIKTRGQQVTLSCSPISGHRSVSWYQQTPGQGLQFLFEYFSETQRNKGNFPGRFSGRQFSNSRSEMNVSTLELGDSALYLCASSLATGLGTEAFFGQGTRLTVV.

This chain uses TRBV10-3 with TRBJ2-7; no firm D call. Trimming took 6 bases from V and 2 from J, leaving 14 bases between them. Germline V CDR1 and CDR2: ENHRY, SYGVKD. The CDR3 is 14 amino acids. The chain's CDR3 is CAIRVQESTYEQYF. The CDR3 DNA reads as TGTGCCATCAGGGTCCAGGAATCCACCTACGAGCAGTACTTC.

V is TRBV29-1 and J is TRBJ1-5; D not certain. This CDR3 comprises 13 residues. V was pared by 6 bases and J by 6 bases, with 15 bases between. Germline V gene sequence: CDR1 SQVTM, CDR2 ANQGSEA. As DNA, the CDR3 is TGCAGCGTACAGCAGGACCGGGGTCAGCCCCAGCATTTT. This translates into CSVQQDRGQPQHF.

The chain couples TRBV4-1 to TRBJ1-4, with 8 bases aligning to TRBD1. This CDR3 has 19 amino acids. Germline CDR1 MGHRA, CDR2 YSYEKL. After removal of 4 bases from V and 4 bases from J, the junction contained 17 bases not matched to a gene. The CDR3 coding sequence is TGCGCCAGCAGCCTTTTGCCTCCCGGGACAGGTCTCATTAATGAAAAACTGTTTTTT. It yields the protein CASSLLPPGTGLINEKLFF.